This T cell receptor beta chain was observed in a study of T cell changes during pregnancy in multiple sclerosis (dated by TCRdb to between 2018 and 2020). For the study in its entirety: In women with multiple sclerosis, the researchers looked at how the T cell repertoire shifted as pregnancy progressed.

Library preparation was by the immunoSEQ multiplex PCR assay. TCRdb took over this immuneACCESS table, retaining in-frame rearrangements with V and J assigned. Such tables are incomplete; in checked studies, under half of the missing clones stem from an unresolved V gene, and the remainder is unexplained. The sample records around 63,000 clones, 92% of which are singletons. The biggest ten clones account for approximately 1.5% of the sample. Via the germline V gene, CDR1 is SGDLS and CDR2 YYNGEE. The CDR3, cysteine through phenylalanine, is 16 amino acids long. Only CDR3 DNA is held: 48 bases, read in frame from base 1. Trimming takes 0 bases off V and 2 bases off J; junction bases not matched to a gene: 6. As regards this clone: No antigen is known for it. No base qualities exist here, and no much larger clone lies one base off it.

The receptor was derived from a female donor with multiple sclerosis, enrolled in a pregnancy study. The sequencing used peripheral blood, collected after pregnancy. The chain couples TRBV9 to TRBJ2-7; 9 of the junction bases match TRBD2. The DNA sequence is TGTGCCAGCAGCGTAGGCGGTAGCGGGAGACCCTACGAGCAGTACTTC. It codes for CASSVGGSGRPYEQYF.